This is a list of T cell receptor beta chains from one sample in a study of control samples from healthy donors and cancer patients. The method was immunoSEQ multiplex PCR; TCRdb's version includes in-frame clones alone and lacks a portion of them. The sample lists approximately 84,000 clones, 91% occurring once. Source material: blood. These receptor sequences come from a man younger than 40 in good health. CDR3s leave out the opening cysteine and the closing phenylalanine or tryptophan. Each record gives: V gene, J gene, D gene, CDR3 protein. D genes are given only for firm matches.

>TRBV28|TRBJ2-7|NA
ASSLIGYEQY
>TRBV6-5|TRBJ2-7|NA
ASSSPGTYEQY
>TRBV30|TRBJ1-3|NA
AWRRGGLTSSGNTIY
>TRBV5-1|TRBJ2-1|TRBD1
ASSLGTGANEQF
>TRBV14|TRBJ1-1|NA
ASSHMGRGNTEAF
>TRBV30|TRBJ2-7|TRBD2
AWSLSGRPYEQY
>TRBV10-3|TRBJ1-3|NA
ATGTGGDGNTIY
>TRBV5-1|TRBJ2-1|TRBD2
ASSASGGSSYNEQF
>TRBV28|TRBJ1-6|NA
ASSLQGGNSPLH
>TRBV4-3|TRBJ1-2|NA
ASSQGSQGYGYT
>TRBV28|TRBJ1-6|TRBD1
ASSTGQGYNSPLH
>TRBV29-1|TRBJ2-5|TRBD2
SAVVSGRADETQY
>TRBV12-5|TRBJ2-7|NA
ASGLSSPEQY
>TRBV6-5|TRBJ1-3|NA
ASRRDRSSGNTIY
>TRBV4-2|TRBJ2-1|NA
ASSQDSEPGDHEQF
>TRBV3-1/TRBV3-2|TRBJ1-2|NA
ASSQDRGSIYGYT
>TRBV4-3|TRBJ2-6|NA
ASRAGQQNSGANVLT
>TRBV6-5|TRBJ1-3|NA
ASSFTGSSGNTIY
>TRBV12-3/TRBV12-4|TRBJ1-5|NA
ASSFRFTPQH
>TRBV5-1|TRBJ2-1|NA
ASTRDGSVNHEQF
>TRBV3-1/TRBV3-2|TRBJ2-1|TRBD2
ASSHPTSGGYNEQF
>TRBV24-1|TRBJ2-3|NA
ATSDHTQGTDTQY
>TRBV20-1|TRBJ1-2|NA
SASNSNYGYT
>TRBV15|TRBJ2-7|NA
ATSVGPIGYEQY
>TRBV7-9|TRBJ1-1|NA
ASSLGANTEAF
>TRBV5-1|TRBJ1-2|NA
ASSLGGLRDNRYGYT
>TRBV18|TRBJ1-4|NA
ASSPTDPTNEKLF
>TRBV3-1/TRBV3-2|TRBJ1-2|TRBD1
ASSFGQGYGYT
>TRBV2|TRBJ2-1|NA
ASSEKAPWGSYNEQF
>TRBV29-1|TRBJ2-1|NA
SVESGLVYNEQF
>TRBV20-1|TRBJ1-1|NA
SARGGTGRNTEAF
>TRBV13|TRBJ1-2|NA
ASSGRNYGYT
>TRBV6-2/TRBV6-3|TRBJ1-2|NA
ASSYGTDSYGYT
>TRBV7-9|TRBJ1-2|NA
ASSFETALNYGYT
>TRBV6-5|TRBJ2-4|NA
ASRLQVLAKNIQY
>TRBV5-1|TRBJ2-7|NA
ASSLASEQY
>TRBV7-9|TRBJ1-4|NA
ASSPEGLSNEKLF
>TRBV19|TRBJ1-4|NA
ASSIYMVNEKLF
>TRBV4-1|TRBJ2-5|TRBD2
ASSRGGLAGETQY
>TRBV9|TRBJ2-3|TRBD1
ASSVATTGSGTDTQY
>TRBV20-1|TRBJ1-2|NA
SASSRAIYT
>TRBV19|TRBJ2-1|NA
ASRQRGNEQF
>TRBV11-3|TRBJ2-1|TRBD1
ASSPRGRSDNEQF
>TRBV9|TRBJ1-3|NA
ASSASNSGNTIY
>TRBV7-9|TRBJ2-5|NA
ASSSPASPAETQY
>TRBV7-9|TRBJ1-3|NA
ASSPGTSGNTIY
>TRBV30|TRBJ1-2|NA
AGPGYGYGYT
>TRBV11-2|TRBJ1-1|NA
ANRDRNTEAF